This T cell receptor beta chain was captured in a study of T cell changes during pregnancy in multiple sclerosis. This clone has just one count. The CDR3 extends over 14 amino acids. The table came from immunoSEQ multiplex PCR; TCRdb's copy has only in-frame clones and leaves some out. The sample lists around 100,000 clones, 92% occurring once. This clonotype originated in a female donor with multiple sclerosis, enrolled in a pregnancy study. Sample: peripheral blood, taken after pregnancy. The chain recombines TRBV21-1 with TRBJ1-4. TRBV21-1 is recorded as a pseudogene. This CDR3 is CASSKFGTNEKLFF. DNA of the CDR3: TGTGCCAGCAGCAAATTCGGAACTAATGAAAAACTGTTTTTT.